This T cell receptor (beta chain) is from a study of OX40 agonist ivuxolimab in advanced cancers. Study details: The patients received ivuxolimab by intravenous route every 2 weeks at 0.01 to 10 mg/kg. Having had anti-PD-1, anti-PD-L1 or anti-CTLA-4 therapy before was allowed, and over 35% had some. Study-level results: Among expanded peripheral T cells, antigen specificity went undetermined. CD8+ T cells averaged more expanded clones than CD4+.

On this clone itself: Its target is unknown.

Data came from immunoSEQ multiplex PCR; TCRdb stores just in-frame clones and leaves some out. This table has approximately 89,000 clones, 91% appearing once. The CDR3 is 11 residues long. Trimming took 11 bases from V and 4 from J, leaving 12 bases between them. The germline V gene encodes CDR1 SNHLY and CDR2 FYNNEI. The chain couples TRBV2 to TRBJ2-7; D is unclear. This TCR was recovered from an adult with an advanced solid tumor such as melanoma, head and neck, liver or kidney cancer. The sample consisted of CD4+ or CD8+ T cells sorted from blood, taken in a trial of the OX40 agonist ivuxolimab. The CDR3 region has the DNA TGTGCCGGCCGGAATGGGTACGAGCAGTACTTC. It encodes CAGRNGYEQYF.